The next 19 T cell receptor beta chains were all read from a single sample in a study of T cell responses to AZD1222 COVID-19 vaccine. Repertoires were generated with immunoSEQ multiplex PCR, while TCRdb's copy carries only in-frame clones and drops some. The table includes tens of thousands of clones, about 87% detected once. Sequencing was performed on peripheral blood, taken on day 0 of AZD1222 vaccination. Source of these receptors: an adult in good health.

The rearrangement uses TRBV5-5 and TRBJ1-6; TRBD1 matches at 8 bases. Per the germline V gene, CDR1 is SGHKS and CDR2 is YYEKEE (reference sequence). The CDR3 runs to 14 residues. V trimming: 0 bases; J trimming: 8 bases; junction bases outside the gene matches: 1. This chain's CDR3 is CASSLVTGDSPLHF. As DNA, the CDR3 is TGTGCCAGCAGCTTGGTGACAGGGGATTCACCCCTCCACTTT.

The chain has TRBV2 and TRBJ1-3; no clear D. Trimming removed 10 bases from V and 2 bases from J, with 12 bases in between. CDR1 is SNHLY, CDR2 FYNNEI, per germline. The CDR3 covers 13 residues. DNA for the CDR3: TGTGCCATCGGAGGCGGGACTGGAAACACCATATATTTT. Amino acid sequence: CAIGGGTGNTIYF. The entire variable domain, with the rest obtained from reference TRBV2 and TRBJ1-3, is as follows: EPEVTQTPSHQVTQMGQEVILRCVPISNHLYFYWYRQILGQKVEFLVSFYNNEISEKSEIFDDQFSVERPDGSNFTLKIRSTKLEDSAMYFCAIGGGTGNTIYFGEGSWLTVV.

The chain couples TRBV6-5 to TRBJ2-7, with D perhaps matching TRBD1 (6 bases). The CDR3 totals 14 residues. V was pared by 7 bases and J by 4 bases, with 17 bases between. Germline V gene sequence: CDR1 MNHEY, CDR2 SVGAGI. The CDR3 DNA follows: TGTGCCAGCACCGAACAGGGATTAATGTACGAGCAGTACTTC. Amino acids: CASTEQGLMYEQYF.

The chain links TRBV5-1 to TRBJ1-2, with D maybe TRBD1 (6 bases). Trimming took off 4 bases at V and 2 bases at J, with 15 bases between the two ends. This CDR3 has 15 residues. The V gene's germline CDR1 is SGHRS and CDR2 YFSETQ. This chain's CDR3 is CASSPEGVSNYGYTF. DNA for the CDR3: TGCGCCAGCAGCCCGGAGGGGGTTTCCAACTATGGCTACACCTTC.

This chain uses TRBV5-1 with TRBJ2-7, with D tentatively TRBD1 or TRBD2 (5 bases each). The CDR3 is made up of 14 amino acids. With 2 bases removed from V and 8 bases from J, the gap between germline ends came to 17 bases. Per the germline V gene, CDR1 is SGHRS and CDR2 is YFSETQ. CDR3: CASSFSTNRDQQYF. Here the CDR3 DNA reads TGCGCCAGCAGCTTCAGCACAAACCGGGACCAGCAGTACTTC.

This chain links TRBV28 with TRBJ1-2; D remains unclear. This CDR3 region has 15 residues. The ends were cut back, 6 bases at V and 4 bases at J, with 18 bases in the middle. Germline CDR1 reads MDHEN; CDR2 reads SYDVKM. The CDR3 DNA sequence: TGTGCCAGCAGGGATTATGGTCTAATGGGCTATGGCTACACCTTC. Protein: CASRDYGLMGYGYTF.

Comment on this clone: The identical CDR3 is also encoded by other nucleotide sequences in the sample. V and J are TRBV6-1 and TRBJ1-2; D is unclear. The germline V and J ends were trimmed by 1 base and 0 bases, with 6 bases remaining between them. Per the germline V gene, CDR1 is MNHNS and CDR2 is SASEGT. The CDR3 length is 14 residues. CDR3 sequence (DNA): TGTGCCAGCAGTGAAGGTGCCGCTAACTATGGCTACACCTTC. Its protein is CASSEGAANYGYTF.

V usage is TRBV6-1 and J usage is TRBJ1-1; D gene ambiguous. The CDR3 runs to 15 residues. The V end was cut by 1 base, the J end by 2 bases, with 11 bases between. Germline assignment: CDR1 MNHNS and CDR2 SASEGT. CDR3 bases: TGTGCCAGCAGTGAAGTAATTGGGCGCAACACTGAAGCTTTCTTT. Protein: CASSEVIGRNTEAFF.

This chain connects TRBV29-1 to TRBJ2-2; D ambiguous. The CDR3 has 13 amino acids. V lost 4 bases and J lost 5, with 11 bases in between. Per the germline V gene, CDR1 is SQVTM and CDR2 is ANQGSEA. This CDR3 reads CSVGTPGTGELFF. The CDR3 bases are TGCAGCGTTGGAACCCCTGGGACCGGGGAGCTGTTTTTT.

This chain uses TRBV6-5 with TRBJ1-4; D unclear. Germline values: CDR1 MNHEY, CDR2 SVGAGI. This CDR3 contains 14 residues. With 5 bases removed from V and 6 bases from J, the gap between germline ends came to 13 bases. The CDR3 reads CASSHVRRDEKLFF. In nucleotides, the CDR3 is TGTGCCAGCAGTCACGTTAGGAGGGATGAAAAACTGTTTTTT.

The chain couples TRBV7-8 to TRBJ2-5, with D hard to call. CDR3 length: 13 amino acids. Germline CDR1 reads SGHVS; CDR2 reads FQNEAQ. Trimming pared 5 bases from V and 5 bases from J, leaving 12 bases between. CDR3: CASSIDRSETQYF. In nucleotides, the CDR3 is TGTGCCAGCAGCATAGACCGGTCGGAGACCCAGTACTTC. Together with reference TRBV7-8 and TRBJ2-5, the CDR3 gives the full variable domain: GAGVSQSPRYKVAKRGQDVALRCDPISGHVSLFWYQQALGQGPEFLTYFQNEAQLDKSGLPSDRFFAERPEGSVSTLKIQRTQQEDSAVYLCASSIDRSETQYFGPGTRLLVL.

This chain connects TRBV6-2 or TRBV6-3 to TRBJ1-2; no reliable D call. Germline-derived CDR1 and CDR2 are MNHEY and SVGEGT. V lost 5 bases, J lost 4 bases, and 5 bases lay in between. The CDR3 has 11 amino acids. The CDR3 DNA is TGTGCCAGCAGTAGGCTCTATGGCTACACCTTC. As protein: CASSRLYGYTF.

The chain employs TRBV5-1 and TRBJ2-7, with 7 nucleotides matching TRBD1. In germline, CDR1 is SGHRS, CDR2 YFSETQ. Unmatched junction bases numbered 6, after V lost 0 bases and J lost 3 bases. This CDR3 is 15 amino acids long. The CDR3 protein is CASSLGQGPLYEQYF. Written as DNA, the CDR3 is TGCGCCAGCAGCTTGGGACAGGGTCCCCTCTACGAGCAGTACTTC. The full variable domain, with the rest looked up from reference TRBV5-1 and TRBJ2-7, is KAGVTQTPRYLIKTRGQQVTLSCSPISGHRSVSWYQQTPGQGLQFLFEYFSETQRNKGNFPGRFSGRQFSNSRSEMNVSTLELGDSALYLCASSLGQGPLYEQYFGPGTRLTVT.

J is TRBJ1-2 and V is TRBV6-5; D perhaps matches TRBD1 (5 bases). V lost 8 bases, J lost 1 base, and 11 bases lay in between. CDR3 length: 13 residues. Germline assignment: CDR1 MNHEY and CDR2 SVGAGI. Here the CDR3 reads CASLDSNNYGYTF. DNA for the CDR3: TGTGCCAGCCTAGACAGTAATAACTATGGCTACACCTTC.

The V gene is TRBV2, the J gene TRBJ1-5; D is possibly TRBD1 (5 bases). V was clipped by 2 bases and J by 6 bases, with 11 bases between them. The CDR3 contains 14 residues. The germline gives CDR1 SNHLY, CDR2 FYNNEI. In DNA, the CDR3 is TGTGCCAGCAGTGAATCGGGGGTAAGTCAGCCCCAGCATTTT. It codes for CASSESGVSQPQHF.

V and J are TRBV6-5 and TRBJ2-1; 7 nucleotides line up with TRBD1. Germline CDR1 and CDR2: MNHEY and SVGAGI. The CDR3 has 15 residues. The V and J ends lost 4 bases and 5 bases, in that order; junction bases with no gene match: 8. CDR3 region: CASSSISGTDNEQFF. The CDR3 DNA is TGTGCCAGCAGTTCCATCTCCGGGACAGACAATGAGCAGTTCTTC.

The rearrangement links TRBV3-1 (or the pseudogene TRBV3-2) to TRBJ2-3; no firm D call. The CDR3 is 15 amino acids. Germline CDR1 reads LGHDT; CDR2 reads YNNKEL (reference sequence). Trimming left V 2 bases short and J 1 base short, with 10 bases between. CDR3 amino acids: CASSQMALGTDTQYF. In DNA, the CDR3 is TGTGCCAGCAGCCAAATGGCGCTCGGCACAGATACGCAGTATTTT.

The rearrangement links TRBV19 to TRBJ2-6, with TRBD1 matching over 10 bases. The J segment lost 1 base and the V segment lost 5 bases, leaving 8 bases of the junction unmatched. Germline V gene sequence: CDR1 LNHDA, CDR2 SQIVND (reference sequence). This CDR3 region has 18 residues. The CDR3 coding sequence is TGTGCCAGTAGTTTAAGGGACAGGGGAGGGTCTGGGGCCAACGTCCTGACTTTC. Translated: CASSLRDRGGSGANVLTF.

The chain couples TRBV23-1 to TRBJ1-5; 9 bases are shared with TRBD1. TRBV23-1 is designated an ORF whose function remains uncertain. V lost 0 bases, J lost 4 bases, and 4 bases stayed unmatched. This CDR3 is 16 amino acids long. This CDR3 is CASSQSGTGRNQPQHF. CDR3 DNA: TGCGCCAGCAGTCAATCCGGGACAGGGAGAAATCAGCCCCAGCATTTT.